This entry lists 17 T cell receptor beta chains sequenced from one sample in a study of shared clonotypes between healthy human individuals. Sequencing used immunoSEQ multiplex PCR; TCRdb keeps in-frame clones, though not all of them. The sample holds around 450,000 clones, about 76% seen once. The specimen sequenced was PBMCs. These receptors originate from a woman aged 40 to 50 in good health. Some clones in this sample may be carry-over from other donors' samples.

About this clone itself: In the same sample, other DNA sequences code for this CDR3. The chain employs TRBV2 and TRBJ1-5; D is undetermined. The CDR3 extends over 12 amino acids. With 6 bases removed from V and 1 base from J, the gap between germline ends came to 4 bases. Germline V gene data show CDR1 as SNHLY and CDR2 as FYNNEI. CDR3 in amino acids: CASRRSNQPQHF. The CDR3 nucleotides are TGTGCCAGCAGGCGAAGCAATCAGCCCCAGCATTTT.

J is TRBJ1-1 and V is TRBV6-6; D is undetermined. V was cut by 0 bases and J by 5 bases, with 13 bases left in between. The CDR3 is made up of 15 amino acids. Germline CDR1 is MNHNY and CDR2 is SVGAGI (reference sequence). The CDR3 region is CASSYSYLPFTEAFF. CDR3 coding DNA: TGTGCCAGCAGTTACTCGTATCTTCCGTTTACTGAAGCTTTCTTT.

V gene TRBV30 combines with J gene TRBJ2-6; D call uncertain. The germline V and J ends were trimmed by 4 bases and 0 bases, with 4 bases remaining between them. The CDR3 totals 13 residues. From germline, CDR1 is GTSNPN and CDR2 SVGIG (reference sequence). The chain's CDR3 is CAWTRSGANVLTF. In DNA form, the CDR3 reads TGTGCCTGGACACGCTCTGGGGCCAACGTCCTGACTTTC.

CDR3 amino acids: CASSSRGPDEQYF. The CDR3 coding sequence is TGTGCCAGCAGCTCCAGGGGACCCGACGAGCAGTACTTC. The chain combines TRBV7-9 with TRBJ2-5, with a weak D call TRBD1 (6 bases). Matching the DNA end better, TRBJ2-7 makes the J call doubtful. This CDR3 is 13 amino acids long. Per germline, CDR1 SEHNR and CDR2 FQNEAQ (reference sequence).

DNA of the CDR3: TGTGCCAGCAAAGACATTTATGAGCAGTTCTTC. This gives the protein CASKDIYEQFF. This chain joins TRBV28 and TRBJ2-1; no definite D call. Trimming left V 7 bases short and J 8 bases short, with 9 bases between. The CDR3 sequence is 11 residues long. Germline CDR1 MDHEN, CDR2 SYDVKM.

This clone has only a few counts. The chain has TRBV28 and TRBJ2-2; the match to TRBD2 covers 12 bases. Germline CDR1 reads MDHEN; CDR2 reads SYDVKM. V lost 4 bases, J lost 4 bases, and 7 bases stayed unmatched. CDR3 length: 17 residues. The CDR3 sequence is CASSSASGRAITGELFF. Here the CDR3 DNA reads TGTGCCAGCAGTTCGGCTAGCGGGAGGGCCATCACCGGGGAGCTGTTTTTT.

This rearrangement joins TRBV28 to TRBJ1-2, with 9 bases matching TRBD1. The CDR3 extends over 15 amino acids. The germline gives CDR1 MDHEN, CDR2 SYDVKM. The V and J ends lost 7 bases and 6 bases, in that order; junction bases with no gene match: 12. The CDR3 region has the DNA TGTGCCAGCACCACCTATGGACAGGGGAGGCATGGCTACACCTTC. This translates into CASTTYGQGRHGYTF.

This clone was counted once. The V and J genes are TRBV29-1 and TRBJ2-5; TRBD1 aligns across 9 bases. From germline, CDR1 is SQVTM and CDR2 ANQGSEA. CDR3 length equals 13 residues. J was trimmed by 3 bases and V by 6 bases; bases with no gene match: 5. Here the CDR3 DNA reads TGCAGCGTCTCGGGACAGGGAAAAGAGACCCAGTACTTC. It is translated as CSVSGQGKETQYF. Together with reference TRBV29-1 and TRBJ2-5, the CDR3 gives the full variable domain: SAVISQKPSRDICQRGTSLTIQCQVDSQVTMMFWYRQQPGQSLTLIATANQGSEATYESGFVIDKFPISRPNLTFSTLTVSNMSPEDSSIYLCSVSGQGKETQYFGPGTRLLVL.

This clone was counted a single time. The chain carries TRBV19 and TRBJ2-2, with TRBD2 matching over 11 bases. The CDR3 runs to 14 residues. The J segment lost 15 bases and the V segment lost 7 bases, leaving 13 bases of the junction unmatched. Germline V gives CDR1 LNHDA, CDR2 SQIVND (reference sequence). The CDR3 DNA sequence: TGTGCCAGTACCAACGAGGGTAGCGGGAGGGTGGTGTTTTTT. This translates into CASTNEGSGRVVFF.

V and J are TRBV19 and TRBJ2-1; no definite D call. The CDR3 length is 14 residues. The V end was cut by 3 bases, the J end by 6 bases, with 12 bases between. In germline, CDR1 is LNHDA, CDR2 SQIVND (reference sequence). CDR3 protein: CASSILHQRNEQFF. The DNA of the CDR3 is TGTGCCAGTAGTATTCTACACCAGCGCAATGAGCAGTTCTTC.

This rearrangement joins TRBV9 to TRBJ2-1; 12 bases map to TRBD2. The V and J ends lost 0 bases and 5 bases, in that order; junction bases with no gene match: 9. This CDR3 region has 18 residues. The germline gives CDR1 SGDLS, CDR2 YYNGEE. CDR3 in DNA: TGTGCCAGCAGCGTAGGTCTAGCGGGAGGGGGTCGGGACAATGAGCAGTTCTTC. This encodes CASSVGLAGGGRDNEQFF.

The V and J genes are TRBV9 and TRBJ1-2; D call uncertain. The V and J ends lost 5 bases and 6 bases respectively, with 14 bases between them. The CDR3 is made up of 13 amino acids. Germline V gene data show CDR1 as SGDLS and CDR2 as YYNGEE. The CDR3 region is CASSEGRTDGYTF. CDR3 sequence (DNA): TGTGCCAGCAGTGAGGGTCGAACCGATGGCTACACCTTC.

The CDR3 is CASSLGVAGGLGEQYF. Here the CDR3 DNA reads TGCGCCAGCAGCTTGGGAGTAGCGGGAGGCCTGGGCGAGCAGTACTTC. The V call is TRBV5-1, the J call TRBJ2-7, with 10 bases lining up with TRBD2. V shed 0 bases, J shed 6 bases, and the junction held 9 bases outside the gene matches. Germline V CDR1 and CDR2: SGHRS, YFSETQ. This CDR3 spans 16 amino acids.

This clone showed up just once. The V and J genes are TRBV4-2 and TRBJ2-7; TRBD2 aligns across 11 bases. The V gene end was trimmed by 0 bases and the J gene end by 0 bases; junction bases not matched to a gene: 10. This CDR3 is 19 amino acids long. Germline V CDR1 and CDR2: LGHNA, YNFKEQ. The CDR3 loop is CASSQDITSGRLSSYEQYF. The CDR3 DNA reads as TGTGCCAGCAGCCAAGATATTACTAGCGGGAGACTAAGCTCCTACGAGCAGTACTTC.

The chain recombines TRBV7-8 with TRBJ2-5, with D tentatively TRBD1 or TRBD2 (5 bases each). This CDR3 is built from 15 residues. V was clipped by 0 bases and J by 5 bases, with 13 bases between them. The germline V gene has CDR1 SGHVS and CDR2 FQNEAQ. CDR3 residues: CASSLAGPILETQYF. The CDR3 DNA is TGTGCCAGCAGCTTAGCGGGACCGATATTGGAGACCCAGTACTTC.

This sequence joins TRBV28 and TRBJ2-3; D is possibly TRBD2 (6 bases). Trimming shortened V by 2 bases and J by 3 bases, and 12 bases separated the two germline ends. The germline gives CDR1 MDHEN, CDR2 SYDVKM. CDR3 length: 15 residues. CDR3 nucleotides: TGTGCCAGCAGTTTACGCGGGGAAGATACAGATACGCAGTATTTT. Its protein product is CASSLRGEDTDTQYF.

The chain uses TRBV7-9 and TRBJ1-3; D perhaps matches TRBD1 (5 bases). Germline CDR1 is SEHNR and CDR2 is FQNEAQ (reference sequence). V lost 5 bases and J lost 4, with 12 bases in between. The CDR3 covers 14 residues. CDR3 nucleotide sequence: TGTGCCAGCAGCCGGGGGAATGGAGGAAACACCATATATTTT. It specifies CASSRGNGGNTIYF.